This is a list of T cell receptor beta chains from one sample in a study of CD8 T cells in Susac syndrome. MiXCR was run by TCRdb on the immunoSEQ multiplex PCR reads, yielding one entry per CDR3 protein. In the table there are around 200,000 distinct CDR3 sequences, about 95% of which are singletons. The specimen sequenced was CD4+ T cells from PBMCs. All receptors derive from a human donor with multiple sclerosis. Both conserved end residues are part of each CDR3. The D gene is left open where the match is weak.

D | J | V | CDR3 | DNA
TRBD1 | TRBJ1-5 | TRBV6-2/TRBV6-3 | CASSYGQGAYQPQHF | TGTGCCAGCAGTTACGGACAGGGGGCCTATCAGCCCCAGCATTTT
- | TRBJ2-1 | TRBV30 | CAWSARRDSYYNEQFF | TGTGCCTGGAGTGCCCGCCGAGACAGTTATTACAATGAGCAGTTCTTC
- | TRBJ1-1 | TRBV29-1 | CSAEYAEHTEAFF | TGCAGCGCTGAATATGCCGAACACACTGAAGCTTTCTTT
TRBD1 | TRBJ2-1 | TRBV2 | CASSEVPGQRNNEQFF | TGTGCCAGCAGTGAAGTTCCGGGACAGAGAAACAATGAGCAGTTCTTC
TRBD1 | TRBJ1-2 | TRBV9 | CASSDRQGTNYGYTF | TGTGCCAGCAGCGACCGACAGGGTACTAACTATGGCTACACCTTC
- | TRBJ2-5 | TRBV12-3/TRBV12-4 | CASSSGRTRTGETQYF | TGTGCCAGCAGTTCCGGACGCACCCGGACGGGAGAGACCCAGTACTTC
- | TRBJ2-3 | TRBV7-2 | CASSLSSSPGTDTQYF | TGTGCCAGCAGCCTTAGCTCTTCCCCTGGCACAGATACGCAGTATTTT
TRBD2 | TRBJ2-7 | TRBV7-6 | CASSPRASGVYEQYF | TGTGCCAGCAGCCCCCGAGCTAGCGGGGTCTACGAGCAGTACTTC
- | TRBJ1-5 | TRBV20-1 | CSAMDTSNQPQHF | TGCAGTGCAATGGACACGAGCAATCAGCCCCAGCATTTT
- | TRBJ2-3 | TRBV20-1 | CSAGPSTGSDTQYF | TGCAGTGCTGGACCGAGCACAGGTTCAGATACGCAGTATTTT
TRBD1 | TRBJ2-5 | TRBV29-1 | CSVRAGGEETQYF | TGCAGCGTTAGGGCAGGGGGTGAGGAGACCCAGTACTTC